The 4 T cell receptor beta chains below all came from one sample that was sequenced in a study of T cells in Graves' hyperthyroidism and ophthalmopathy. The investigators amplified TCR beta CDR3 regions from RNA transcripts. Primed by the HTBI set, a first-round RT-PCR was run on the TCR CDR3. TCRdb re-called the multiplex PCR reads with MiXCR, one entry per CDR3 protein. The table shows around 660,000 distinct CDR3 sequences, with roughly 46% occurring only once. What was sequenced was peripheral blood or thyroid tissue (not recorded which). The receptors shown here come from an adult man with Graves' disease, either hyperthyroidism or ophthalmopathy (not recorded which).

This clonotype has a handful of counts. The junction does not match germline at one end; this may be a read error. The CDR3 loop is CASSYLAGTAFF. DNA for the CDR3: TGTGCCAGCAGTTACCTTGCCGGGACAGCTTTCTTT. This rearrangement joins TRBV10-3 to TRBJ1-1; D might be TRBD1 (5 bases). This CDR3 spans 12 amino acids. Germline V gene data show CDR1 as ENHRY and CDR2 as SYGVKD.

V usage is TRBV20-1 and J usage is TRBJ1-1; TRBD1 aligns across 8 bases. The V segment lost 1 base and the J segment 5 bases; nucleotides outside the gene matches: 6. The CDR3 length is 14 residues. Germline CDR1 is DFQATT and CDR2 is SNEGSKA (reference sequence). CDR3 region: CSARVGTGGTEAFF. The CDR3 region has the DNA TGCAGTGCTAGAGTGGGGACAGGTGGAACTGAAGCTTTCTTT.

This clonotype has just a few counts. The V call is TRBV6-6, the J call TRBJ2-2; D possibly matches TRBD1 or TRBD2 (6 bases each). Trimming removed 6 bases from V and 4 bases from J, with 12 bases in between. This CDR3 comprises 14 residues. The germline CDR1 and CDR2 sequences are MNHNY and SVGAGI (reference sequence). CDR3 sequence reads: CASSPTGATGELFF. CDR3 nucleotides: TGTGCCAGCAGCCCCACGGGGGCCACCGGGGAGCTGTTTTTT.

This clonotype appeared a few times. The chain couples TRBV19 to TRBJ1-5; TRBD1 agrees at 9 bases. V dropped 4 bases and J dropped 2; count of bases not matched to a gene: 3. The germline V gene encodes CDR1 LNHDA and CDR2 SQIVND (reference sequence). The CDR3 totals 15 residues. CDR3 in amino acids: CASSTTGGRNQPQHF. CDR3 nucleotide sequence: TGTGCCAGTAGTACCACAGGGGGCCGCAATCAGCCCCAGCATTTT.